This T cell receptor beta chain was retrieved from a study of beta chain features in type 1 diabetes. Study-level information: Investigators examined 107,917,701 sorted cells across all samples. Whole-study results and caveats: The study found moderately but significantly shorter TCRB CDR3s in all four CD4+ subsets of Type 1 diabetes patients.

All of the isolated RNA was reverse transcribed, so expressed TCRB transcripts were sequenced. Sequencing used immunoSEQ multiplex PCR; TCRdb keeps in-frame clones, though not all of them. The sample contains 100,000 to 150,000 clones, roughly 10% of which appear only once. About this clone: The antigen is not known.

CDR1 and CDR2 from the germline V gene are SEHNR and FQNEAQ (reference sequence). CDR3 length equals 16 residues. V shed 6 bases, J shed 2 bases, and the junction held 10 bases outside the gene matches. Donors contributed one heparinised blood draw apiece, averaging roughly 0.12 L. The sequence derives from a man aged 30 to 45 with type 1 diabetes. The specimen was central memory CD4+ T cells from blood. The gene calls are TRBV7-9 and TRBJ2-3; 8 bases fit TRBD2. CDR3 residues: CASSLGLADSTDTQYF. The CDR3 nucleotides are TGTGCCAGCAGTCTCGGACTAGCCGATTCCACAGATACGCAGTATTTT.